One sample yielded the 21 T cell receptor beta chains listed below, sequenced in a study of blood T cell repertoires in COVID-19. Sequenced by immunoSEQ multiplex PCR; TCRdb stores in-frame clones only, minus some. Of tens of thousands of clones in the sample, 60% to 75% are singletons; the top ten hold approximately 5.4%. The sample consisted of peripheral blood. These receptors all stem from a man aged 50 to 59 with active or convalescent COVID-19.

The J gene is TRBJ2-3, the V gene TRBV9; D is ambiguous. V was trimmed by 6 bases and J by 2 bases, leaving 7 bases between them. Germline V CDR1 and CDR2: SGDLS, YYNGEE. CDR3 size: 12 residues. For the CDR3, the DNA is TGTGCCAGCACGAGCTTCACAGATACGCAGTATTTT. Protein sequence: CASTSFTDTQYF.

This rearrangement joins TRBV24-1 to TRBJ1-5; a possible D gene is TRBD1 (6 bases). The germline gives CDR1 KGHDR, CDR2 SFDVKD. This CDR3 region has 15 residues. V lost 4 bases and J lost 4, with 13 bases in between. CDR3 sequence reads: CATSERGGLNQPQHF. The CDR3 nucleotides are TGTGCCACCAGTGAGCGGGGGGGGCTGAATCAGCCCCAGCATTTT.

This clone was observed a single time. This rearrangement joins TRBV3-1 (or the pseudogene TRBV3-2) to TRBJ2-3; 12 nucleotides match TRBD1. The ends lost 1 base at V and 5 bases at J; junction bases unmatched: 7. CDR1 is LGHDT and CDR2 is YNNKEL in the germline V gene (reference sequence). The CDR3 extends over 17 amino acids. CDR3 nucleotide sequence: TGTGCCAGCAGCCAAGTCGGGACAGGGGGCGCGGAAGATACGCAGTATTTT. It is translated as CASSQVGTGGAEDTQYF.

The chain couples TRBV6-5 to TRBJ2-3; TRBD2 aligns across 7 bases. The CDR3 extends over 15 amino acids. Germline V gene lookup returns CDR1 MNHEY and CDR2 SVGAGI. With V trimmed by 5 bases and J by 7 bases, 12 bases remained unmatched. The CDR3 DNA follows: TGTGCCAGCAGTCCCCTGACTAGCATGGGATATACGCAGTATTTT. Residues: CASSPLTSMGYTQYF.

The chain couples TRBV24-1 to TRBJ1-6; tentative D call: TRBD1 (5 bases). The germline V and J ends were trimmed by 7 bases and 8 bases, with 17 bases remaining between them. The CDR3 has 15 amino acids. Germline V gives CDR1 KGHDR, CDR2 SFDVKD. DNA for the CDR3: TGTGCCACCAGGGTGTGTGGGGCCGCGGATTCACCCCTCCACTTT. Protein: CATRVCGAADSPLHF.

The chain is built from TRBV6-2 or TRBV6-3 and TRBJ1-6; 8 bases map to TRBD1. Germline assignment: CDR1 MNHEY and CDR2 SVGEGT. This CDR3 comprises 17 residues. J gave up 0 bases and V 6 bases, and 7 bases lay outside the gene matches. The CDR3: CASSLGQASSYNSPLHF. Here the CDR3 DNA reads TGTGCCAGCAGCCTGGGACAGGCGAGCTCCTATAATTCACCCCTCCACTTT.

The sample holds a few counts of this clone. The CDR3 sequence is CASTQTGRDYGYTF. Written as DNA, the CDR3 is TGTGCCAGCACCCAGACAGGTCGAGACTATGGCTACACCTTC. This chain uses TRBV5-4 with TRBJ1-2; D may be TRBD1 (6 bases). Germline CDR1 and CDR2: SGHNT and YYREEE (reference sequence). V was cut by 6 bases and J by 3 bases, with 15 bases left in between. This CDR3 spans 14 amino acids.

The CDR3 DNA sequence: TGTGCCAGCAGCCCGTGGGACAGGGCCACTGAAGCTTTCTTT. This sequence encodes CASSPWDRATEAFF. The gene calls are TRBV5-6 and TRBJ1-1; 9 bases map to TRBD1. The junction had 5 bases not matched to a gene; V was cut back by 4 bases and J by 4 bases. In germline, CDR1 is SGHDT, CDR2 YYEEEE. This CDR3 contains 14 residues. Filled out from reference TRBV5-6 and TRBJ1-1, the complete variable domain reads DAGVTQSPTHLIKTRGQQVTLRCSPKSGHDTVSWYQQALGQGPQFIFQYYEEEERQRGNFPDRFSGHQFPNYSSELNVNALLLGDSALYLCASSPWDRATEAFFGQGTRLTVV.

This chain links TRBV6-5 with TRBJ1-2; 7 nucleotides agree with TRBD1. The trim removed 5 bases at V and 5 bases at J, leaving 8 bases unmatched. Germline V gene lookup returns CDR1 MNHEY and CDR2 SVGAGI. The CDR3 runs 14 residues. For the CDR3, the DNA is TGTGCCAGCAGTCAGACAGGGCTTCCGTATGGCTACACCTTC. It codes for CASSQTGLPYGYTF.

This clone has more than one count but fewer than ten. The chain combines TRBV9 with TRBJ2-1, with 9 bases matching TRBD1. This CDR3 region has 16 residues. The germline gives CDR1 SGDLS, CDR2 YYNGEE. V lost 3 bases and J lost 9; bases outside the gene matches: 13. The CDR3 nucleotides read TGTGCCAGCAGCGATCCCGGGACAGGGTTAGGGGGTGAGCAGTTCTTC. This translates into CASSDPGTGLGGEQFF.

The rearrangement joins TRBV14 to TRBJ2-5, with D unresolved. Germline V gene data show CDR1 as SGHDN and CDR2 as FVKESK. The V and J ends lost 8 bases and 5 bases respectively, with 15 bases between them. The CDR3 length is 13 residues. CDR3 in amino acids: CASSQSRIETQYF. The CDR3 DNA sequence: TGTGCCAGCTCCCAAAGCCGTATCGAGACCCAGTACTTC.

The chain joins TRBV28 to TRBJ2-1; TRBD1 agrees at 11 bases. Germline CDR1 MDHEN, CDR2 SYDVKM. The CDR3 consists of 14 residues. J gave up 4 bases and V 8 bases, and 4 bases lay outside the gene matches. CDR3 residues: CASRDRGGYNEQFF. In DNA, the CDR3 is TGTGCCAGCCGGGACAGGGGGGGGTACAATGAGCAGTTCTTC.

The sample holds a few counts of this clone. The rearrangement links TRBV7-9 to TRBJ1-5; D unclear. CDR1 and CDR2 from the germline V gene are SEHNR and FQNEAQ (reference sequence). The CDR3 is 13 residues long. V lost 1 base, J lost 5 bases, and 6 bases lay in between. The CDR3 nucleotides are TGTGCCAGCAGCTTAGGGGCCTATCAGCCCCAGCATTTT. Translation gives CASSLGAYQPQHF.

This rearrangement joins TRBV10-3 to TRBJ2-7; TRBD2 matches 15 bases. CDR3 length equals 15 residues. After removal of 6 bases from V and 4 bases from J, the junction contained 4 bases not matched to a gene. Germline lookup yields CDR1 ENHRY and CDR2 SYGVKD. The CDR3 sequence: CAIRGTSGGWYEQYF. CDR3 DNA: TGTGCCATCAGGGGGACTAGCGGGGGGTGGTACGAGCAGTACTTC.

The V call is TRBV6-1, the J call TRBJ2-1; weak D call: TRBD2 (7 bases). The CDR3 is 15 amino acids. V dropped 3 bases and J dropped 8 bases, with 17 bases sitting between them. Germline-derived CDR1 and CDR2 are MNHNS and SASEGT. Written as DNA, the CDR3 is TGTGCCAGCAGTGATGCGGGGGCCAAGGGTTATGAGCAGTTCTTC. Translation: CASSDAGAKGYEQFF.

Turning to this clone: The same CDR3 can be traced to other DNA sequences in this sample. V usage is TRBV6-5 and J usage is TRBJ2-3; 7 bases match TRBD1. This CDR3 region has 14 residues. V trimming: 3 bases; J trimming: 1 base; junction bases outside the gene matches: 1. Germline CDR1 MNHEY, CDR2 SVGAGI. CDR3 coding DNA: TGTGCCAGCAGTTATAGGGGGCGCACAGATACGCAGTATTTT. Translation: CASSYRGRTDTQYF.

This chain joins TRBV19 and TRBJ1-5; D remains unclear. Germline CDR1 is LNHDA and CDR2 is SQIVND (reference sequence). The CDR3 has 15 residues. Trimming stripped 9 bases from V and 1 base from J, with 16 bases between. In DNA, the CDR3 is TGTGCCAGCGTCCCCTCGGGATTGAGCAATCAGCCCCAGCATTTT. It specifies CASVPSGLSNQPQHF. Full variable domain (outside the CDR3, taken from reference TRBV19 and TRBJ1-5): DGGITQSPKYLFRKEGQNVTLSCEQNLNHDAMYWYRQDPGQGLRLIYYSQIVNDFQKGDIAEGYSVSREKKESFPLTVTSAQKNPTAFYLCASVPSGLSNQPQHFGDGTRLSIL.

This rearrangement joins TRBV9 to TRBJ2-2, with 7 bases fitting TRBD1. Germline V lookup: CDR1 SGDLS, CDR2 YYNGEE. The V segment lost 5 bases and the J segment 5 bases; nucleotides outside the gene matches: 6. This CDR3 contains 14 residues. The chain's CDR3 is CASSRQGDTGELFF. The CDR3 DNA reads as TGTGCCAGCAGTCGACAGGGTGATACCGGGGAGCTGTTTTTT.

V and J are TRBV18 and TRBJ2-1, with D perhaps TRBD1 (6 bases). Germline values: CDR1 KGHSH, CDR2 LQKENI. There are 14 residues in the CDR3. V lost 6 bases, J lost 4 bases, and 13 bases lay in between. CDR3 bases: TGTGCCAGCTCGACGAGAGGGGGATACAATGAGCAGTTCTTC. The encoded protein is CASSTRGGYNEQFF.

The chain recombines TRBV4-1 with TRBJ1-2; maybe TRBD1 (6 bases). V lost 0 bases, J lost 3 bases, and 8 bases lay in between. Germline V gene data show CDR1 as MGHRA and CDR2 as YSYEKL. The CDR3 length is 14 residues. The CDR3 here is CASSQDRGDYGYTF. The CDR3 nucleotides are TGCGCCAGCAGCCAAGACAGGGGTGACTATGGCTACACCTTC.

The chain combines TRBV18 with TRBJ1-2, with 8 bases aligning to TRBD1. J gave up 4 bases and V 3 bases, and 1 base lay outside the gene matches. From germline, CDR1 is KGHSH and CDR2 LQKENI. The CDR3 covers 13 residues. In DNA, the CDR3 is TGTGCCAGCTCACCGGGACAGGTCTATGGCTACACCTTC. Its translation is CASSPGQVYGYTF.